One and the same sample provided the 27 T cell receptor beta chains below, sequenced in a study of OX40 agonist ivuxolimab in advanced cancers. This table comes from immunoSEQ multiplex PCR, and its TCRdb copy is limited to in-frame clones, with some not included. The data hold 75,000 to 100,000 clones, with roughly 88% observed a single time. The sample consisted of CD4+ or CD8+ T cells sorted from blood, taken in a trial of the OX40 agonist ivuxolimab. The source is an adult with an advanced solid tumor such as melanoma, head and neck, liver or kidney cancer.

The chain has TRBV30 and TRBJ2-6; the D is unclear. Germline V gives CDR1 GTSNPN, CDR2 SVGIG (reference sequence). CDR3 length: 14 amino acids. V dropped 7 bases and J dropped 0 bases, with 10 bases sitting between them. The CDR3 nucleotides read TGTGCCTTCCAGACCGACTCTGGGGCCAACGTCCTGACTTTC. This sequence encodes CAFQTDSGANVLTF.

The gene calls are TRBV28 and TRBJ2-3; D possibly corresponds to TRBD1 (5 bases). V lost 6 bases, J lost 0 bases, and 13 bases lay in between. The CDR3 is made up of 15 amino acids. Germline values: CDR1 MDHEN, CDR2 SYDVKM. Here the CDR3 DNA reads TGTGCCAGCAGGCCTTCAGGGTCTAGCACAGATACGCAGTATTTT. This sequence encodes CASRPSGSSTDTQYF.

The CDR3 region has the DNA TGTGCCTGGAGTTCGGCGGCCTTGATGAGCAATCAGCCCCAGCATTTT. This translates into CAWSSAALMSNQPQHF. V gene TRBV30 combines with J gene TRBJ1-5; D is unclear. Germline CDR1 GTSNPN, CDR2 SVGIG (reference sequence). The CDR3 runs to 16 residues. V dropped 2 bases and J dropped 1 base, with 15 bases sitting between them.

The CDR3 sequence: CATRLAGGPASEQFF. The CDR3 DNA reads TGTGCCACCAGACTAGCGGGAGGACCCGCTAGTGAGCAGTTCTTC. The chain has TRBV11-2 and TRBJ2-1; 13 bases agree with TRBD2. From germline, CDR1 is SGHAT and CDR2 FQNNGV. This CDR3 has 15 residues. V trimming: 10 bases; J trimming: 9 bases; junction bases outside the gene matches: 12.

CDR3 bases: TGCGCCAGCAGCTTGGTTGGGCTGGATGGCTACACCTTC. It encodes CASSLVGLDGYTF. The chain couples TRBV5-1 to TRBJ1-2; no clear D gene. Germline values: CDR1 SGHRS, CDR2 YFSETQ. This CDR3 contains 13 residues. V dropped 0 bases and J dropped 6 bases, with 9 bases sitting between them. Full variable domain (rest looked up from reference TRBV5-1 and TRBJ1-2): KAGVTQTPRYLIKTRGQQVTLSCSPISGHRSVSWYQQTPGQGLQFLFEYFSETQRNKGNFPGRFSGRQFSNSRSEMNVSTLELGDSALYLCASSLVGLDGYTFGSGTRLTVV.

The chain couples TRBV18 to TRBJ2-1; 10 nucleotides match TRBD2. Germline-derived CDR1 and CDR2 are KGHSH and LQKENI. V lost 5 bases to trimming and J lost 6 bases; unmatched junction nucleotides: 10. This CDR3 spans 16 amino acids. The CDR3, as DNA: TGTGCCAGCTCAGATTTTCTAGCGGGGGCAAGCAATGAGCAGTTCTTC. It specifies CASSDFLAGASNEQFF. Variable domain in full (rest from reference TRBV18 and TRBJ2-1): NAGVMQNPRHLVRRRGQEARLRCSPMKGHSHVYWYRQLPEEGLKFMVYLQKENIIDESGMPKERFSAEFPKEGPSILRIQQVVRGDSAAYFCASSDFLAGASNEQFFGPGTRLTVL.

This sequence joins TRBV2 and TRBJ1-1; tentative D call: TRBD1 (5 bases). There are 14 residues in the CDR3. V was clipped by 6 bases and J by 2 bases, with 13 bases between them. CDR1 is SNHLY and CDR2 is FYNNEI in the germline V gene. CDR3 sequence reads: CASRLQVINTEAFF. The CDR3 DNA reads as TGTGCCAGCAGGTTACAGGTTATCAACACTGAAGCTTTCTTT.

This clone was seen more than once but under ten times. The chain carries TRBV5-1 and TRBJ2-7; possibly TRBD1 or TRBD2 for D (6 bases each). The CDR3 is made up of 15 amino acids. Trimming left V 3 bases short and J 6 bases short, with 19 bases between. Germline values: CDR1 SGHRS, CDR2 YFSETQ. The CDR3 coding sequence is TGCGCCAGCAGCTGGGTCGGGGGCCCTGGGGTCGAGCAGTACTTC. Translation: CASSWVGGPGVEQYF.

This chain uses TRBV5-4 with TRBJ2-2, with D unresolved. The CDR3 has 16 amino acids. Germline V gives CDR1 SGHNT, CDR2 YYREEE (reference sequence). The V gene lost 4 bases and the J gene lost 3 bases, with 16 bases spanning the gap. CDR3 sequence (DNA): TGTGCCAGCAGCACCTCGGAAGGATATCACACCGGGGAGCTGTTTTTT. Protein: CASSTSEGYHTGELFF.

The CDR3 DNA is TGTGCCAGCAGTTCGGACAGTCCACCTGAAGCTTTCTTT. This gives the protein CASSSDSPPEAFF. The J gene is TRBJ1-1, the V gene TRBV28; D is possibly TRBD1 (6 bases). The CDR3 is 13 amino acids. The ends were cut back, 4 bases at V and 6 bases at J, with 12 bases in the middle. The V gene's germline CDR1 is MDHEN and CDR2 SYDVKM.

The chain employs TRBV2 and TRBJ2-1; 9 nucleotides align to TRBD1. J gave up 4 bases and V 6 bases, and 4 bases lay outside the gene matches. The CDR3 sequence is 14 residues long. Germline V lookup: CDR1 SNHLY, CDR2 FYNNEI. CDR3 in DNA: TGTGCCAGCAGCTCCGGGACAGGGTACAATGAGCAGTTCTTC. Translated: CASSSGTGYNEQFF.

Details on this clone: Other DNA sequences of this sample code for an identical CDR3. This chain uses TRBV5-1 with TRBJ2-7; 11 nucleotides align to TRBD2. The ends lost 1 base at V and 3 bases at J; junction bases unmatched: 0. Germline values: CDR1 SGHRS, CDR2 YFSETQ. The CDR3 is 14 amino acids. The DNA for the CDR3 is TGCGCCAGCAGCTTGACTAGCGGGAGCTACGAGCAGTACTTC. It encodes CASSLTSGSYEQYF.

In its sample, this clone was seen once. CDR3 DNA: TGCGCCAGCAGTGCCGGACCGAGCTCTGGGGCCAACGTCCTGACTTTC. Residues: CASSAGPSSGANVLTF. The chain has TRBV10-1 and TRBJ2-6; D is uncertain. V was clipped by 4 bases and J by 0 bases, with 10 bases between them. Germline CDR1 is WNHNN and CDR2 is SYGVQD (reference sequence). CDR3 length equals 16 residues.

The chain's CDR3 is CASSLGGSYYEQYF. CDR3 bases: TGTGCCAGCTCACTGGGGGGGAGCTACTACGAGCAGTACTTC. V and J are TRBV18 and TRBJ2-7; TRBD2 agrees at 7 bases. This CDR3 has 14 amino acids. V gave up 4 bases and J gave up 3 bases; unmatched junction bases: 6. Germline-derived CDR1 and CDR2 are KGHSH and LQKENI.

The rearrangement joins TRBV27 to TRBJ2-3, with 10 nucleotides matching TRBD2. Germline V gives CDR1 MNHEY, CDR2 SMNVEV (reference sequence). The J segment lost 0 bases and the V segment lost 4 bases, leaving 7 bases of the junction unmatched. The CDR3 contains 17 residues. The CDR3 sequence is CASSSPGLAASTDTQYF. As DNA, the CDR3 is TGTGCCAGCAGTTCACCCGGACTAGCGGCTAGCACAGATACGCAGTATTTT.

This chain uses TRBV9 with TRBJ1-4, with D possibly being TRBD1 (5 bases). CDR1 and CDR2 (germline): SGDLS, YYNGEE. Trimming took 1 base from V and 4 from J, leaving 8 bases between them. The CDR3 is 14 amino acids. CDR3 sequence (DNA): TGTGCCAGCAGCGTACAGGGCGATAATGAAAAACTGTTTTTT. Its protein is CASSVQGDNEKLFF. The whole variable domain, filled in from reference TRBV9 and TRBJ1-4, reads DSGVTQTPKHLITATGQRVTLRCSPRSGDLSVYWYQQSLDQGLQFLIQYYNGEERAKGNILERFSAQQFPDLHSELNLSSLELGDSALYFCASSVQGDNEKLFFGSGTQLSVL.

The chain recombines TRBV7-2 with TRBJ2-2, with 8 bases aligning to TRBD1. The CDR3 is made up of 15 amino acids. Germline CDR1 reads SGHTA; CDR2 reads FQGNSA. Trimming at V came to 7 bases and at J to 3 bases, leaving 7 bases not matched to a gene. The CDR3 coding sequence is TGTGCCAGCATCATGGACAGGGCGGACACCGGGGAGCTGTTTTTT. This codes for CASIMDRADTGELFF.

J is TRBJ2-1 and V is TRBV4-3; D not resolved. The CDR3 consists of 15 residues. Germline-derived CDR1 and CDR2 are LGHNA and YSLEER. The V end was cut by 1 base, the J end by 4 bases, with 11 bases between. The DNA for the CDR3 is TGCGCCAGCAGCCAAGCATTACCTTCTTACAATGAGCAGTTCTTC. Protein: CASSQALPSYNEQFF.

This chain links TRBV7-9 with TRBJ2-1; D not certain. CDR1 and CDR2 from the germline V gene are SEHNR and FQNEAQ (reference sequence). The CDR3 runs to 15 residues. V was cut by 4 bases and J by 0 bases, with 10 bases left in between. This chain's CDR3 is CASSSLASSYNEQFF. The CDR3 coding sequence is TGTGCCAGCAGCTCCTTGGCGAGCTCCTACAATGAGCAGTTCTTC. Complete variable domain (other parts from reference TRBV7-9 and TRBJ2-1): DTGVSQNPRHKITKRGQNVTFRCDPISEHNRLYWYRQTLGQGPEFLTYFQNEAQLEKSRLLSDRFSAERPKGSFSTLEIQRTEQGDSAMYLCASSSLASSYNEQFFGPGTRLTVL.

The chain is built from TRBV18 and TRBJ1-3, with 7 bases aligning to TRBD1. The CDR3 contains 15 residues. The trim removed 0 bases at V and 2 bases at J, leaving 1 base unmatched. CDR1 KGHSH and CDR2 LQKENI come from the germline V gene. In nucleotides, the CDR3 is TGTGCCAGCTCACCACCGGGACAGCCTGGAAACACCATATATTTT. Translation: CASSPPGQPGNTIYF.

The chain combines TRBV4-1 with TRBJ2-2; D is unresolved. The V and J ends lost 1 base and 5 bases respectively, with 14 bases between them. This CDR3 region has 16 residues. The V gene's germline CDR1 is MGHRA and CDR2 YSYEKL. The CDR3 DNA is TGCGCCAGCAGCCAAGTTGATATGGGTTTTACCGGGGAGCTGTTTTTT. Its translation: CASSQVDMGFTGELFF.

The rearrangement joins TRBV7-9 to TRBJ1-5, with TRBD1 as a possible D gene (5 bases). Trimming took 5 bases from V and 0 from J, leaving 8 bases between them. The germline CDR1 and CDR2 sequences are SEHNR and FQNEAQ (reference sequence). This CDR3 spans 14 amino acids. The CDR3 DNA reads as TGTGCCAGCAGCCCTGACAGTAGCAATCAGCCCCAGCATTTT. Its protein is CASSPDSSNQPQHF.

This rearrangement joins TRBV6-1 to TRBJ2-3; 16 nucleotides match TRBD2. Germline-derived CDR1 and CDR2 are MNHNS and SASEGT. J was trimmed by 4 bases and V by 4 bases; bases with no gene match: 11. This CDR3 spans 19 amino acids. CDR3 coding DNA: TGTGCCAGCAGTGCGATGGGACTAGCGGGGGGGCAAGTCGCAGATACGCAGTATTTT. Translating gives CASSAMGLAGGQVADTQYF.

V is TRBV10-3 and J is TRBJ1-5, with D possibly matching TRBD1 (5 bases). The V end was cut by 2 bases, the J end by 0 bases, with 8 bases between. Germline loops: CDR1 ENHRY, CDR2 SYGVKD. The length of the CDR3 is 15 residues. The chain's CDR3 is CAISEGGGSNQPQHF. The CDR3 DNA sequence: TGTGCCATCAGTGAGGGGGGGGGTAGCAATCAGCCCCAGCATTTT.

V gene TRBV27 combines with J gene TRBJ2-7; D possibly corresponds to TRBD2 (7 bases). CDR1 and CDR2 (germline): MNHEY, SMNVEV (reference sequence). Trimming took 3 bases from V and 1 from J, leaving 19 bases between them. The CDR3 has 17 amino acids. In DNA form, the CDR3 reads TGTGCCAGCAGTTTTATAGGGACGGGGGGCTTTTCCTACGAGCAGTACTTC. Translating it yields CASSFIGTGGFSYEQYF.

This chain joins TRBV10-3 and TRBJ2-3, with 8 bases lining up with TRBD1. The CDR3 sequence is 14 residues long. The trim removed 4 bases at V and 3 bases at J, leaving 3 bases unmatched. The germline gives CDR1 ENHRY, CDR2 SYGVKD. This CDR3 reads CAISAGQGTDTQYF. CDR3 coding DNA: TGTGCCATCAGTGCTGGACAGGGTACAGATACGCAGTATTTT.

The chain carries TRBV28 and TRBJ1-5, with 7 bases fitting TRBD1. The CDR3 runs to 13 residues. Germline CDR1 MDHEN, CDR2 SYDVKM. The V gene end was trimmed by 6 bases and the J gene end by 6 bases; junction bases not matched to a gene: 5. CDR3 region: CASSRQGGQPQHF. The CDR3 DNA sequence: TGTGCCAGCAGCCGACAGGGCGGTCAGCCCCAGCATTTT.